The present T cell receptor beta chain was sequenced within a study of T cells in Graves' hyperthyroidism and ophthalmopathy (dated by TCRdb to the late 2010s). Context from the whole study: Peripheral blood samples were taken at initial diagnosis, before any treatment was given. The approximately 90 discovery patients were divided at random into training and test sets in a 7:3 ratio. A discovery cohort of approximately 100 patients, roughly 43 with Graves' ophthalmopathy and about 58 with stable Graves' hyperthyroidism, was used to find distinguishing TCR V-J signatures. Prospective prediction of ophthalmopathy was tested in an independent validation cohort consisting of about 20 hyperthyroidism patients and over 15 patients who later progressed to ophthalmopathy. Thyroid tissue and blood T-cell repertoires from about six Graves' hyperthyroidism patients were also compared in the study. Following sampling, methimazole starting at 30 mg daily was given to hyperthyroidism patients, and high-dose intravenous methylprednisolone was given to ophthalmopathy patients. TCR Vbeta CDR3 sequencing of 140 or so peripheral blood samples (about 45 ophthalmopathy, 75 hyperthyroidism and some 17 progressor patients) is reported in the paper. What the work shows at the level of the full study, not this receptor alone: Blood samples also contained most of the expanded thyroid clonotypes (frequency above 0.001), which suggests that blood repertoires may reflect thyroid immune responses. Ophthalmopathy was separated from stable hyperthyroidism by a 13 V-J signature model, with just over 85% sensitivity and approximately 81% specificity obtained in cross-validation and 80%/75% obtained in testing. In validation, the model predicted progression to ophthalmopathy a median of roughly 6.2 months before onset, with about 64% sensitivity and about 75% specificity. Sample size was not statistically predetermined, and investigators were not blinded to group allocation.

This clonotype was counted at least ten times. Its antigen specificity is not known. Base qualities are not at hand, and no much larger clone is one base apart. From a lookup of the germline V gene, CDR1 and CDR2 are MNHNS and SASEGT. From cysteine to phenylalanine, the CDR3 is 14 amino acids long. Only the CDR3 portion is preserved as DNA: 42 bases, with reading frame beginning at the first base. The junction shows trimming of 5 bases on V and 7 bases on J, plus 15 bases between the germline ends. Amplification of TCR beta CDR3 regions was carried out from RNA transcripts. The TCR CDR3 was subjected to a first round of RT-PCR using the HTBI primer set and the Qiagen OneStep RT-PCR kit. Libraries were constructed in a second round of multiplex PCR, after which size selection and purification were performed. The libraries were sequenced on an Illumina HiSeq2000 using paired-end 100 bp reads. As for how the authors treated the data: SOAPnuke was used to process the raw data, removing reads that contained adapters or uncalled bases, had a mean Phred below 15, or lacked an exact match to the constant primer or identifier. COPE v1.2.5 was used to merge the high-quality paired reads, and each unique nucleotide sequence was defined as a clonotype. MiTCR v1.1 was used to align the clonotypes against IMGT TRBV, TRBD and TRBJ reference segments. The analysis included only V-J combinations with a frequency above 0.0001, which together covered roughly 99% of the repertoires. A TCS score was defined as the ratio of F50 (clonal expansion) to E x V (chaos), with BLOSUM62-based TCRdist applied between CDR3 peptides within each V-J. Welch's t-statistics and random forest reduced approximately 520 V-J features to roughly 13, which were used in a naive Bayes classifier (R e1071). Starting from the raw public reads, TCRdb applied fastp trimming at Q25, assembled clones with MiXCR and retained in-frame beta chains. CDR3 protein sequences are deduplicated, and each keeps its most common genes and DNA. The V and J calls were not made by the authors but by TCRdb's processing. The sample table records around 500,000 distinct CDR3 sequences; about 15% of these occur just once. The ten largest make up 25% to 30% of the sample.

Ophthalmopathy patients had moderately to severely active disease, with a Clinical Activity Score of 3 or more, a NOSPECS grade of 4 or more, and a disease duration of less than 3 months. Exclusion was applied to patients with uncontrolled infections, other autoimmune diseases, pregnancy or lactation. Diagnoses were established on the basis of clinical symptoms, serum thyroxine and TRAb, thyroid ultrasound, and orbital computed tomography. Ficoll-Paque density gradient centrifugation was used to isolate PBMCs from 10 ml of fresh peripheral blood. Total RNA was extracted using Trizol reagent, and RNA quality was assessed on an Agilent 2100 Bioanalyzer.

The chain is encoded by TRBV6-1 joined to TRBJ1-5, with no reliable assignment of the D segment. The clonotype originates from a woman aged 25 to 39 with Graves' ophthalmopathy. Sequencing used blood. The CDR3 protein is CASSQDRARQPQHF. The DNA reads TGTGCCAGCAGTCAGGACCGCGCGCGGCAGCCCCAGCATTTT.